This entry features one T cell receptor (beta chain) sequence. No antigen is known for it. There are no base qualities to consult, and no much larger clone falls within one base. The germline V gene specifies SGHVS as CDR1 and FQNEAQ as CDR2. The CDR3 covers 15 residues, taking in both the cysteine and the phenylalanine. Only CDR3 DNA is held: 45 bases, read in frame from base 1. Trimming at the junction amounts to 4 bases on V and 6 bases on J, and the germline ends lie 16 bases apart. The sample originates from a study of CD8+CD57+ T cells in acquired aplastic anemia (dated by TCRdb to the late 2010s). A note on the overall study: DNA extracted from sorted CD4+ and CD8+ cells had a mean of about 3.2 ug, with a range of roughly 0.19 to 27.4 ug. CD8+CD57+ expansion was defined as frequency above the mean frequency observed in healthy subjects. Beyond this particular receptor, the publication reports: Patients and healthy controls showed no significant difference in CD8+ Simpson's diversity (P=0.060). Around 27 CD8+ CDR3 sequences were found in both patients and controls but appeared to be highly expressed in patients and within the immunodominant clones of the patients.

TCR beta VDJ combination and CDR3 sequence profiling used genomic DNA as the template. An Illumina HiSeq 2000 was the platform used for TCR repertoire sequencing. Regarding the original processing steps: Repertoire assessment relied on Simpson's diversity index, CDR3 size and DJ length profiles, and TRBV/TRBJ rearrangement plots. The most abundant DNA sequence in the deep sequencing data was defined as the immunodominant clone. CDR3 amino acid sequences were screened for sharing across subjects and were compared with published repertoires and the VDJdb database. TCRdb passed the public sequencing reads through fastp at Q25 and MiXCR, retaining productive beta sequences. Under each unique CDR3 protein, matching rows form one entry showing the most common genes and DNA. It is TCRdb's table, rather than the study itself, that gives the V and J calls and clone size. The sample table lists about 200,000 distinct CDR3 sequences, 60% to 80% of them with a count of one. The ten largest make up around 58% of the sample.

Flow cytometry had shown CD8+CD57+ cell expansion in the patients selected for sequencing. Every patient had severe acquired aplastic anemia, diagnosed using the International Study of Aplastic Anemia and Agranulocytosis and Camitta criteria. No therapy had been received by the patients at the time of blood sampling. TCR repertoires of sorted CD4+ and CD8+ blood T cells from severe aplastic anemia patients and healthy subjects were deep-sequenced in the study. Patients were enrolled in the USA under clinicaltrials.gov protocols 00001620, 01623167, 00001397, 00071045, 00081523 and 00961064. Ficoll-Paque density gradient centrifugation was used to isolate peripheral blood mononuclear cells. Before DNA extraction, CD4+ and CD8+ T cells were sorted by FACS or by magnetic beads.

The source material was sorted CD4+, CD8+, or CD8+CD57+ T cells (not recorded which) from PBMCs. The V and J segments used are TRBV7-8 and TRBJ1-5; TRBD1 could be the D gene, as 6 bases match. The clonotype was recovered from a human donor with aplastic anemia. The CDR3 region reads CASSSRDIDPQPQHF. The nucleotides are TGTGCCAGCAGCTCCCGGGACATTGACCCTCAGCCCCAGCATTTT.